This T cell receptor beta chain was captured by sequencing in a study of shared clonotypes between healthy human individuals. General study points: The genetic and exposure-history diversity represented was limited by few donors. Sampling involved blood alone; tissue repertoires likely differ.

The germline V gene has CDR1 LNHDA and CDR2 SQIVND (reference sequence). The CDR3 length is 12 residues. Trimming pared 4 bases from V and 6 bases from J, leaving 7 bases between. The naive CD8 subset, CD45RO-negative cells positively selected for CCR7, excluded terminally differentiated effector memory CD45RA+ cells. The study enrolled healthy HIV-negative adults without recent acute infections or vaccinations as donors. Repertoires were generated with immunoSEQ multiplex PCR, while TCRdb's copy carries only in-frame clones and drops some. The data show roughly 2 million clones, approximately 95% seen once. Note on this clone: What it binds is not known.

V and J are TRBV19 and TRBJ2-1; D is unclear. Sequencing was done on a sample of naive CD8+ T cells sorted from blood. This sequence was found in a man between 18 and 29 years old in good health. CDR3 DNA sequence: TGTGCCAGTAGTACCGGCTCCAATGAGCAGTTCTTC. Translation: CASSTGSNEQFF.